Listed below are T cell receptor beta chains from one sample, sequenced in a study of T cell changes during pregnancy in multiple sclerosis. The data were produced by immunoSEQ multiplex PCR, yet TCRdb's version contains in-frame clones alone and is incomplete. This sample yields fewer than 35,000 clones, of which roughly nine tenths are seen a single time; around 2.7% belongs to the top ten. The source material was CD4+ T cells from peripheral blood mononuclear cells, sampled in the third trimester of pregnancy. These TCRs come from a female donor in good health, enrolled as a control in a pregnancy study. Both conserved end residues are part of each CDR3. Each record gives: J gene, clone size, D gene, V gene, CDR3 protein, CDR3 DNA. D genes are given only for firm matches. Where a row states a size, it is once, few, many or the class of an expanded clone; other rows omit it.

>TRBJ2-1|NA|NA|TRBV4-2
CASSPQYQNSYNEQFF
TGTGCCAGCAGCCCACAGTACCAAAACTCCTACAATGAGCAGTTCTTC
>TRBJ2-1|NA|TRBD2|TRBV5-6
CASSKGLAVNEQFF
TGTGCCAGCAGCAAGGGACTAGCGGTCAATGAGCAGTTCTTC
>TRBJ1-1|NA|TRBD1|TRBV6-5
CASSYRGQVEAFF
TGTGCCAGCAGTTACAGGGGACAGGTCGAAGCTTTCTTT
>TRBJ2-5|NA|TRBD1|TRBV5-1
CASSLDRGRETQYF
TGCGCCAGCAGCTTGGACAGGGGCAGGGAGACCCAGTACTTC
>TRBJ2-3|once|TRBD2|TRBV9
CASSVELAGDTQYF
TGTGCCAGCAGCGTAGAACTAGCGGGAGATACGCAGTATTTT
>TRBJ1-1|NA|NA|TRBV19
CASRYREMNTEAFF
TGTGCCAGTCGTTACAGGGAAATGAACACTGAAGCTTTCTTT
>TRBJ1-5|NA|NA|TRBV9
CASSAEGLSNQPQHF
TGTGCCAGCAGCGCGGAGGGGCTCAGCAATCAGCCCCAGCATTTT
>TRBJ2-5|NA|TRBD2|TRBV5-4
CASSLPSGGAETQYF
TGTGCCAGCAGCTTACCTAGCGGGGGGGCGGAGACCCAGTACTTC
>TRBJ2-1|NA|TRBD1|TRBV13
CASSLGQGIHNEQFF
TGTGCCAGCAGCTTGGGACAGGGCATTCACAATGAGCAGTTCTTC
>TRBJ2-1|NA|TRBD2|TRBV11-3
CASSRTRGSDEQFF
TGTGCCAGCAGCCGTACGCGGGGGAGCGATGAGCAGTTCTTC
>TRBJ1-6|once|NA|TRBV18
CASSPVRSSYNSPLHF
TGTGCCAGCTCACCAGTGAGGAGCTCCTATAATTCACCCCTCCACTTT
>TRBJ2-7|few|NA|TRBV28
CASSPSSYEQYF
TGTGCCAGCAGTCCCAGCTCCTACGAGCAGTACTTC
>TRBJ2-3|NA|NA|TRBV6-1
CASSEAPRRTDTQYF
TGTGCCAGCAGTGAGGCCCCGAGGAGGACAGATACGCAGTATTTT
>TRBJ1-5|NA|NA|TRBV27
CASSPRDMTQPQHF
TGTGCCAGCAGTCCGAGGGACATGACTCAGCCCCAGCATTTT
>TRBJ2-1|NA|NA|TRBV30
CAWRWSAVNNEQFF
TGTGCCTGGCGGTGGTCCGCGGTAAACAATGAGCAGTTCTTC
>TRBJ1-6|NA|NA|TRBV7-6
CASSPQVPDTNSPLHF
TGTGCCAGCAGCCCCCAAGTCCCGGACACGAATTCACCCCTCCACTTT
>TRBJ1-2|NA|NA|TRBV7-9
CASEPSNYGYTF
TGTGCCAGCGAGCCTTCTAACTATGGCTACACCTTC
>TRBJ2-2|NA|NA|TRBV4-2
CASSQDLGGLFF
TGTGCCAGCAGCCAAGATTTGGGGGGGCTGTTTTTT
>TRBJ2-3|NA|TRBD1|TRBV27
CASRQPGQGAGDTQYF
TGTGCCAGCAGACAACCGGGACAGGGGGCCGGAGATACGCAGTATTTT
>TRBJ1-3|NA|NA|TRBV6-5
CASSPRGGGNTIYF
TGTGCCAGCAGTCCCCGAGGGGGTGGAAACACCATATATTTT
>TRBJ2-1|NA|TRBD2|TRBV11-2
CASSLPGTSGGGRLVF
TGTGCCAGCAGCCTCCCCGGGACTAGCGGGGGGGGCCGGCTGGTCTTC
>TRBJ1-1|NA|TRBD1|TRBV30
CAWSDRGEAFF
TGTGCCTGGAGTGACAGGGGTGAAGCTTTCTTT
>TRBJ1-1|NA|NA|TRBV7-2
CASSLMAAPEAFF
TGTGCCAGCAGCTTAATGGCGGCTCCTGAAGCTTTCTTT
>TRBJ2-1|NA|TRBD1|TRBV6-5
CASTRTGSNEQFF
TGTGCCAGCACCCGGACAGGATCCAATGAGCAGTTCTTC
>TRBJ2-7|NA|TRBD2|TRBV11-2
CASSHYGRIYF
TGTGCCAGCTCACATTACGGGAGGATCTACTTC
>TRBJ1-4|NA|NA|TRBV27
CASSPIEATNEKLFF
TGTGCCAGCAGTCCCATTGAGGCAACTAATGAAAAACTGTTTTTT
>TRBJ2-2|once|TRBD2|TRBV5-1
CASSPSLAGANTGELFF
TGCGCCAGCAGCCCATCACTAGCGGGCGCGAACACCGGGGAGCTGTTTTTT
>TRBJ2-7|NA|TRBD1|TRBV19
CASSSGTGYEQYF
TGTGCCAGTAGTTCCGGGACAGGCTACGAGCAGTACTTC
>TRBJ2-7|NA|TRBD1|TRBV28
CASSAGGILDYEQYF
TGTGCCAGCAGTGCAGGGGGCATTTTAGACTACGAGCAGTACTTC
>TRBJ2-5|NA|TRBD2|TRBV7-9
CASSQGLRGEQETQYF
TGTGCCAGCAGCCAGGGGTTGCGGGGGGAGCAAGAGACCCAGTACTTC
>TRBJ2-7|NA|TRBD1|TRBV27
CASSPYTGTGNEQYF
TGTGCCAGCAGTCCCTATACCGGGACAGGGAACGAGCAGTACTTC
>TRBJ1-2|NA|NA|TRBV4-1
CASSQDGGGAYGYTF
TGCGCCAGCAGCCAAGACGGGGGAGGGGCCTATGGCTACACCTTC
>TRBJ1-4|NA|NA|TRBV5-1
CASSLEQTNEKLFF
TGCGCCAGCAGCTTGGAACAGACTAATGAAAAACTGTTTTTT
>TRBJ2-1|once|TRBD2|TRBV5-4
CASSSGLADAYNEQFF
TGTGCCAGCAGCTCCGGACTAGCGGACGCATACAATGAGCAGTTCTTC
>TRBJ1-4|few|NA|TRBV7-8
CASSLEGRGVEKLFF
TGTGCCAGCAGCTTAGAAGGGCGGGGTGTTGAAAAACTGTTTTTT
>TRBJ2-5|NA|TRBD2|TRBV9
CASSSASGRAGETQYF
TGTGCCAGCAGCTCCGCTAGCGGGAGGGCTGGAGAGACCCAGTACTTC
>TRBJ2-3|NA|NA|TRBV4-1
CASSQEGQGLTDTQYF
TGCGCCAGCAGCCAAGAGGGCCAGGGCTTAACAGATACGCAGTATTTT
>TRBJ1-4|NA|NA|TRBV5-1
CASSLAATNEKLFF
TGCGCCAGCAGCTTGGCGGCAACTAATGAAAAACTGTTTTTT
>TRBJ1-1|NA|NA|TRBV18
CASSPPQGNTEAFF
TGTGCCAGCTCACCACCTCAGGGGAACACTGAAGCTTTCTTT
>TRBJ2-7|once|NA|TRBV28
CASSFQPSAYEQYF
TGTGCCAGCAGTTTCCAACCAAGCGCCTACGAGCAGTACTTC
>TRBJ1-5|NA|NA|TRBV21-1
CASSTDRRNQPQHF
TGTGCCAGCAGCACCGACAGGAGAAATCAGCCCCAGCATTTT
>TRBJ2-3|NA|NA|TRBV18
CASSPLAGDPQDF
TGTGCCAGCTCCCCACTGGCAGGGGATCCCCAGGATTTT
>TRBJ2-7|NA|NA|TRBV7-9
CASSLSYEQYF
TGTGCCAGCAGCTTATCTTACGAGCAGTACTTC
>TRBJ2-1|NA|NA|TRBV14
CASSQVMIWGDEQFF
TGTGCCAGCAGCCAAGTTATGATTTGGGGCGATGAGCAGTTCTTC
>TRBJ2-2|NA|NA|TRBV27
CASFQGPGELFF
TGTGCCAGCTTCCAGGGCCCCGGGGAGCTGTTTTTT
>TRBJ2-5|NA|TRBD2|TRBV5-4
CASTVTSGGQETQYF
TGTGCCAGCACCGTGACTAGCGGGGGACAAGAGACCCAGTACTTC
>TRBJ1-6|NA|NA|TRBV5-6
CASITLEGAYNSPLHF
TGTGCCAGCATCACGCTTGAGGGAGCCTATAATTCACCCCTCCACTTT
>TRBJ2-4|NA|TRBD2|TRBV7-8
CASSLGHSGSGNIQYF
TGTGCCAGCAGCTTAGGTCATAGCGGGAGTGGGAACATTCAGTACTTC
>TRBJ1-2|once|TRBD1|TRBV2
CASQQGSRSYGYTF
TGTGCGAGTCAACAGGGGAGCCGATCCTATGGCTACACCTTC
>TRBJ1-5|once|NA|TRBV18
CASSPGLQGLGGNQPQHF
TGTGCCAGCTCACCTGGCCTACAGGGATTAGGTGGCAATCAGCCCCAGCATTTT
>TRBJ2-7|NA|TRBD2|TRBV6-1
CASSNTGGGYEQYF
TGTGCCAGCAGTAATACAGGCGGGGGCTACGAGCAGTACTTC
>TRBJ2-1|once|TRBD1|TRBV4-1
CASSQGMTGGPRYNEQFF
TGCGCCAGCAGCCAAGGCATGACAGGGGGTCCTCGCTACAATGAGCAGTTCTTC
>TRBJ2-2|NA|NA|TRBV30
CAWSVRGSDTGELFF
TGTGCCTGGAGTGTTCGGGGGTCTGACACCGGGGAGCTGTTTTTT
>TRBJ2-3|NA|NA|TRBV7-2
CASSKDRRSTDTQYF
TGTGCCAGCAGCAAGGACAGACGTAGCACAGATACGCAGTATTTT